This T cell receptor (beta chain) was captured by sequencing in a study of cytomegalovirus exposure and HLA in healthy donors. General study findings and limits: First-cohort TCR clusters were later found to tend to co-occur in the roughly 130 validation repertoires. Most TCR sequences showed up rarely, but some public TCRs showed up in many donors. Cytomegalovirus-associated status was assigned to around 160 TCR beta chains.

This clone was counted a few times. Its antigen is not known. CDR1 is SEHNR, CDR2 FQNEAQ, per germline (reference sequence). V was shortened by 5 bases and J by 6 bases, with 11 bases between the two germline ends. CDR3 length: 13 amino acids. The method was immunoSEQ multiplex PCR; TCRdb's version includes in-frame clones alone and lacks a portion of them. The profile shows tens of thousands of clones, just under 85% of them singletons. Sequencing was done on a sample of PBMCs. The TCR sequence derives from a man aged 25 to 45 in good health and CMV-seronegative. The rearrangement joins TRBV7-9 to TRBJ1-5, with TRBD1 as a possible D gene (6 bases). CDR3 nucleotide sequence: TGTGCCAGCAGCATTACAGGGTTTCAGCCCCAGCATTTT. Translating gives CASSITGFQPQHF.